The present T cell receptor beta chain was sequenced within a study of cytomegalovirus exposure and HLA in healthy donors. Concerning this clone itself: Its specificity is not known.

The PCR used 60 Vbeta and 13 Jbeta primers. In the original workflow: In a later analysis, the count reached approximately 80 million unique TCR beta chains, with 9 million to 11 million shared. The assay was immunoSEQ multiplex PCR, and TCRdb's table has in-frame clones only and misses some. V and J calls and clone size are copied from that table; D and trimming were computed from the DNA. The sample consists of 150,000 to 180,000 clones, 65% to 85% of them appearing once. V was clipped by 7 bases and J by 7 bases; unmatched bases: 12. CDR3 size: 13 residues. Germline V CDR1 and CDR2: SQVTM, ANQGSEA. Study conclusions and caveats: Earlier analysis found most TCR beta V segments productive about 87% or about 30% of the time. Indistinguishable V segments such as TRBV6-2 and TRBV6-3 were excluded.

The rearrangement joins TRBV29-1 to TRBJ1-2, with 7 bases lining up with TRBD1. The receptor comes from a man in his late teens or twenties in good health and CMV-seronegative. The specimen was PBMCs. This chain's CDR3 is CSAGWTGIIGYTF. Written as DNA, the CDR3 is TGCAGCGCCGGATGGACAGGTATTATTGGCTACACCTTC.